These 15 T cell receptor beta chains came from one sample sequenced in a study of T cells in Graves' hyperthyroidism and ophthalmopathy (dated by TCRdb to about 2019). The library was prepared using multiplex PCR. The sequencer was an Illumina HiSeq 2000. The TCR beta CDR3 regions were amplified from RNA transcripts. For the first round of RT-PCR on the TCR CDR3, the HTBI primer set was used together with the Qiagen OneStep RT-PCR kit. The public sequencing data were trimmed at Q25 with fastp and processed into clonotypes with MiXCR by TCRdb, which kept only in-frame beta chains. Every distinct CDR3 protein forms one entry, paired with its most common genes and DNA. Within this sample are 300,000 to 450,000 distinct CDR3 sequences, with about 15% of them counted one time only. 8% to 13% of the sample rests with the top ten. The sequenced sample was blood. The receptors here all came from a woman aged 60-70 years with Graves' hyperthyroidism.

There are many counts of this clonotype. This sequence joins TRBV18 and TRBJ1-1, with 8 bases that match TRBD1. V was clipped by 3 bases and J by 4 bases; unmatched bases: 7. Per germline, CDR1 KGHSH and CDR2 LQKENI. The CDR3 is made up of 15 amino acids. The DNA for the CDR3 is TGTGCCAGCTCACCCCGGACAGGGAGGACCACTGAAGCTTTCTTT. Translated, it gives CASSPRTGRTTEAFF.

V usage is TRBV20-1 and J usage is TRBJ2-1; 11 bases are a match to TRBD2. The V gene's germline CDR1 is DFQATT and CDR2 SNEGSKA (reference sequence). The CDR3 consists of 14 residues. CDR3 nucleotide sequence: TGCAATGCCCTGGGACTAGCGGCCTACAATGAGCAGTTCTTC. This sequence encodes CNALGLAAYNEQFF.

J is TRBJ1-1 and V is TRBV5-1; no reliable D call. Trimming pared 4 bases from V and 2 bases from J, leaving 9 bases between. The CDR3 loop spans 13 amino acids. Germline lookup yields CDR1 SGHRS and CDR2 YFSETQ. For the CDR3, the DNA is TGCGCCAGCAGCGCCGGTGACAACACTGAAGCTTTCTTT. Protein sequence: CASSAGDNTEAFF.

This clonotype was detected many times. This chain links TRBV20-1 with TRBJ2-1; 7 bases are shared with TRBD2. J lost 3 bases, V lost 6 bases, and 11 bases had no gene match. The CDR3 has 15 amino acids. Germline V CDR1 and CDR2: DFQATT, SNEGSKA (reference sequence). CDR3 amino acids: CSARLRRELYNEQFF. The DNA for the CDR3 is TGCAGTGCCCGCCTCAGGCGGGAGCTCTACAATGAGCAGTTCTTC.

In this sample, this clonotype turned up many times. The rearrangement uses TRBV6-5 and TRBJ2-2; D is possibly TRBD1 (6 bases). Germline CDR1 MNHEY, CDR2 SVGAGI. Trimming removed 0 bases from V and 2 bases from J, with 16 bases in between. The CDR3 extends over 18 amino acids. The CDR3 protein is CASSYSRSQGKNTGELFF. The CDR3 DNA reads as TGTGCCAGCAGTTACTCGAGGTCCCAGGGGAAAAACACCGGGGAGCTGTTTTTT.

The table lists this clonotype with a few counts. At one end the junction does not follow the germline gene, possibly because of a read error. CDR3 in DNA: TGCAGTGCTAGGGCACAGGGGTATAGCTCCTACGAGCAGCACTTC. Encoded protein: CSARAQGYSSYEQHF. The chain couples TRBV20-1 to TRBJ2-7, with TRBD1 matching 7 bases. Germline CDR1 and CDR2: DFQATT and SNEGSKA (reference sequence). CDR3 length: 15 residues.

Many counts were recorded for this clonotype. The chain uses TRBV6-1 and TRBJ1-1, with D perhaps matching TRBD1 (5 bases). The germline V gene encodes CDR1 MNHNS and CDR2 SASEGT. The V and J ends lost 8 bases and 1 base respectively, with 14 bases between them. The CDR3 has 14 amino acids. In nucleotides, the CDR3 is TGTGCCAGCGGGCCCCTAGGGGCGAACACTGAAGCTTTCTTT. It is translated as CASGPLGANTEAFF.

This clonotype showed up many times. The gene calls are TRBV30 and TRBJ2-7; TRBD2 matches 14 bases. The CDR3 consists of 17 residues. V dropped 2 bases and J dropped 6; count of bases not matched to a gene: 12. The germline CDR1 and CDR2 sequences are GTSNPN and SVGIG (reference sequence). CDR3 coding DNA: TGTGCCTGGAGTTCACCCGGGACTAGCGGGAGTGGGCTCGAGCAGTACTTC. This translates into CAWSSPGTSGSGLEQYF.

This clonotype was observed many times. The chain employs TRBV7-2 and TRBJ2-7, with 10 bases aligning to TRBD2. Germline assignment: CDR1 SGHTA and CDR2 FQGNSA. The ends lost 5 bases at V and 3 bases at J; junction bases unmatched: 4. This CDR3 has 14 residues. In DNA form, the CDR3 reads TGTGCCAGCAGCATGGGACTAGCGAGCTACGAGCAGTACTTC. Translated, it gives CASSMGLASYEQYF.

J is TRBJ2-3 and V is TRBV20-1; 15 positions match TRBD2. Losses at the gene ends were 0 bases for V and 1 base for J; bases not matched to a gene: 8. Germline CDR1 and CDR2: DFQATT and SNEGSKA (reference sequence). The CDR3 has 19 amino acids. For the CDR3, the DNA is TGCAGTGCTAGAGATCTGGGACTAGCGGGAGGCCAAGGCACAGATACGCAGTATTTT. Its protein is CSARDLGLAGGQGTDTQYF.

The CDR3 sequence is CAIRTGGQTGELFF. In DNA, the CDR3 is TGTGCCATCAGAACAGGGGGCCAGACCGGGGAGCTGTTTTTT. The V call is TRBV10-3, the J call TRBJ2-2, with TRBD1 matching 9 bases. Germline V CDR1 and CDR2: ENHRY, SYGVKD. This CDR3 has 14 residues. Trimming removed 6 bases from V and 5 bases from J; junction bases left unmatched: 4.

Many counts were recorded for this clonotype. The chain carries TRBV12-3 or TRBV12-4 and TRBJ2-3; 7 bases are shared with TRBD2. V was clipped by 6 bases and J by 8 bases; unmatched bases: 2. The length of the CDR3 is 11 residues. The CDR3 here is CASRERGTQYF. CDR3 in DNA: TGTGCCAGCAGGGAGCGGGGTACGCAGTATTTT.

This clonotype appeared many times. This CDR3 is CASRLAERTDTQYF. CDR3 DNA: TGTGCCAGCAGGTTAGCAGAACGCACAGATACGCAGTATTTT. J is TRBJ2-3 and V is TRBV2; D call uncertain. The CDR3 contains 14 residues. Trimming removed 6 bases from V and 1 base from J, with 11 bases in between. The V gene's germline CDR1 is SNHLY and CDR2 FYNNEI.

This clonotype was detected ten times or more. The CDR3 loop reads CATSRSSGQSRAEGYTF. CDR3 nucleotide sequence: TGTGCCACCAGCAGAAGTTCGGGGCAGTCCAGGGCCGAGGGCTACACCTTC. The genes are TRBV15 and TRBJ1-2, with a tentative D call TRBD1 (5 bases). Germline assignment: CDR1 LNHNV and CDR2 YYDKDF (reference sequence). Trimming left V 2 bases short and J 8 bases short, with 24 bases between. The CDR3 is 17 amino acids. Full variable domain (missing parts from reference TRBV15 and TRBJ1-2): DAMVIQNPRYQVTQFGKPVTLSCSQTLNHNVMYWYQQKSSQAPKLLFHYYDKDFNNEADTPDNFQSRRPNTSFCFLDIRSPGLGDTAMYLCATSRSSGQSRAEGYTFGSGTRLTVV.

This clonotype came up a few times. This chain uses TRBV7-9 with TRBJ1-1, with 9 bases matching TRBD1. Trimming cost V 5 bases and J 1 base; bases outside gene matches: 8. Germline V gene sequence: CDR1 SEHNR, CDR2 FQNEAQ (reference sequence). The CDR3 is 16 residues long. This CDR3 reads CASSTSGQGSNTEAFF. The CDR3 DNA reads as TGTGCCAGCAGCACAAGCGGACAGGGGTCGAACACTGAAGCTTTCTTT.